This T cell receptor (beta chain) was retrieved from a study of shared clonotypes between healthy human individuals. Across the whole study: The donor group consisted of two women and three men, aged 18 to 49. Study conclusions and caveats: As a rule, naive subsets had a larger estimated richness than memory subsets. The diversity represented, both genetic and in exposure history, was limited by few donors.

Assay used: immunoSEQ multiplex PCR; TCRdb lists only in-frame clones, some missing. The data contain about 2 million clones, approximately 95% of them singletons. Trimming removed 2 bases from V and 2 bases from J, with 8 bases in between. CDR3 length: 14 residues. Germline CDR1 MNHEY, CDR2 SMNVEV (reference sequence). Notes on this clone: Its antigen is unknown. Other DNA sequences within the sample encode an identical CDR3.

Naive CD8 cells were CD45RO-negative, positively selected for CCR7, excluding terminally differentiated effector memory CD45RA+ cells. This chain links TRBV27 with TRBJ2-3, with D hard to call. The TCR originated in a young man in good health. Sequenced sample: naive CD8+ T cells sorted from blood. CDR3 sequence: CASSLQVNTDTQYF. The DNA for the CDR3 is TGTGCCAGCAGTTTACAGGTAAACACAGATACGCAGTATTTT.